This TCR beta chain was found in a study of T cells in Graves' hyperthyroidism and ophthalmopathy. Amplification yielded TCR beta CDR3 regions, with RNA transcripts as the source. The TCR CDR3 first-round RT-PCR relied on the HTBI primer set. TCRdb passed the multiplex PCR reads through MiXCR, listing each CDR3 protein once. Altogether hundreds of thousands of distinct CDR3 sequences are present, around 14% being singletons, with the ten largest covering 32%. Hyperthyroidism, newly diagnosed and lasting under 2 months, affected patients aged 18 to 65. Not enrolled were patients with uncontrolled infection, other autoimmune disease, pregnancy or lactation. The authors took PBMCs from roughly 10 ml fresh peripheral blood. This clonotype was counted many times. Germline CDR1 reads SGHAT; CDR2 reads FQNNGV. The CDR3 is made up of 19 amino acids. V lost 2 bases, J lost 0 bases, and 17 bases lay in between.

The rearrangement joins TRBV11-2 to TRBJ1-6; D remains unclear. The TCR was taken from a woman between 25 and 40 years old with Graves' hyperthyroidism. The sequenced sample consisted of blood. For the CDR3, the DNA is TGTGCCAGCAGCTTAAAGAGCGCTCGCAGGACCTCCTATAATTCACCCCTCCACTTT. Translation gives CASSLKSARRTSYNSPLHF. The variable domain in full, with the rest retrieved from reference TRBV11-2 and TRBJ1-6, is EAGVAQSPRYKIIEKRQSVAFWCNPISGHATLYWYQQILGQGPKLLIQFQNNGVVDDSQLPKDRFSAERLKGVDSTLKIQPAKLEDSAVYLCASSLKSARRTSYNSPLHFGNGTRLTVT.